This T cell receptor beta chain was captured in a study of control samples from healthy donors and cancer patients. Clones were sequenced by immunoSEQ multiplex PCR, and TCRdb holds only the in-frame ones, with some missing. This table has approximately 30,000 clones, around 94% appearing once. The V and J ends lost 2 bases and 8 bases respectively, with 9 bases between them. The CDR3 spans 12 residues. J is TRBJ1-2 and V is TRBV12-3 or TRBV12-4; D ambiguous. The receptor comes from a man between 60 and 75 years old in good health. The sample comprised blood. The CDR3 protein is CASSLPSYGYTF. Written as DNA, the CDR3 is TGTGCCAGCAGTTTACCTTCGTACGGCTACACCTTC.